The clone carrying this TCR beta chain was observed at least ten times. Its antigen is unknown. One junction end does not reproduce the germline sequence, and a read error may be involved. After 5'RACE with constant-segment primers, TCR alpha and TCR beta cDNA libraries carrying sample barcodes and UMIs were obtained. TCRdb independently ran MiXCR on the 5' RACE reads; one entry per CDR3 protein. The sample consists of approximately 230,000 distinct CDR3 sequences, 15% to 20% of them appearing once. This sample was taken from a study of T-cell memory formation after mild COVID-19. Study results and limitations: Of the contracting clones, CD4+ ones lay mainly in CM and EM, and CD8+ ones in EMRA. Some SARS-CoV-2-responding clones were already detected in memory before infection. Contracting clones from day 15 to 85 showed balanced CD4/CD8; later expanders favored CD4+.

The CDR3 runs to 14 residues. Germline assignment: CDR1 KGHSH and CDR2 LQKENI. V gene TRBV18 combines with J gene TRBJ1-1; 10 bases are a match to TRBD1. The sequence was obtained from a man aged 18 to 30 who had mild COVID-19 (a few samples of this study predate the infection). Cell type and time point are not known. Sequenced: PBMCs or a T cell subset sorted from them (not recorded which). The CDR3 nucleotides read TGCGCCAGCAGCCCCGGGACAGGGGACACTGAAGCTTTCTTT. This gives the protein CASSPGTGDTEAFF.